Listed below are T cell receptor beta chains from one sample, sequenced in a study of blood T cell repertoires in COVID-19. TCRdb's table, derived via immunoSEQ multiplex PCR, lists solely in-frame clones and lacks some. The repertoire holds over 85,000 clones, with around 90% as singletons. Sequenced material: peripheral blood. These TCRs come from a woman between 50 and 59 years old with COVID-19, enrolled during active disease. Both conserved end residues are part of each CDR3. Fields, in order: V gene, CDR3 protein.

>TRBV23-1
CASSQAGGVYTGELFF
>TRBV27
CASSPQGARQPQHF
>TRBV4-1
CASSQDQAGVYNEQFF
>TRBV6-2/TRBV6-3
CASSRGGAANTEAFF
>TRBV21-1
CASISRGGFGYTF
>TRBV4-1
CASSQDQGLNTEAFF
>TRBV6-5
CASSQTGRNSPLHF
>TRBV29-1
CSVARTGDGYTF
>TRBV12-3/TRBV12-4
CASSATNPGELFF
>TRBV7-2
CASSFNRVGNTEAFF
>TRBV24-1
CATSDGGTSAIQETQYF
>TRBV6-2/TRBV6-3
CASSSGQGPSNQPQHF
>TRBV19
CASRPGTGAYEQYF
>TRBV12-3/TRBV12-4
CASSGTNTGELFF
>TRBV28
CASSFWQGTGATGELFF
>TRBV5-3
CARSLRDRVSYNSPLHF
>TRBV6-4
CASSDGAFPNYGYTF
>TRBV6-5
CASRRDLKDTQYF
>TRBV4-2
CASSQDNRDRGPYEQYF
>TRBV6-5
CASSFQDSGNTIYF
>TRBV18
CASSRTGGFETQYF
>TRBV7-3
CASSLTSGSPNEQFF
>TRBV3-1/TRBV3-2
CASSQGGGAYEQYF
>TRBV9
CASSVEGVVYSYNSPLHF
>TRBV5-1
CASSLSGIYGYTF
>TRBV7-2
CASSWSTSGGAGDTQYF
>TRBV6-2/TRBV6-3
CASSRGLAGGEETQYF
>TRBV9
CASSGGAGDTQYF
>TRBV27
CASSRQGADTQYF
>TRBV5-1
CASAPPDRVPDTQYF
>TRBV7-9
CASSLGTSGGETQYF
>TRBV6-6
CAIRGEGEKLFF
>TRBV19
CASSLAGMETQYF
>TRBV4-1
CASSQDQVRSPQHF
>TRBV28
CASSLRGGSEAFF
>TRBV6-5
CASRTGGASTDTQYF
>TRBV6-5
CASSYRGYTEAFF
>TRBV27
CASSQGTDTQYF
>TRBV5-4
CASSPGQGEWTEAFF
>TRBV30
CAWKAGKSTDTQYF
>TRBV5-4
CASSSRGTGGGRETQYF
>TRBV29-1
CSVADYRESTEAFF
>TRBV29-1
CSVHDRSSYEQYF
>TRBV20-1
CSASGHNQETQYF
>TRBV2
CASSGGRVVTEAFF
>TRBV18
CASSPIGSGELFF
>TRBV28
CASSRGQGVTGELFF
>TRBV10-2
CASSEFGSEQETQYF
>TRBV19
CASTFSGGANNEQFF
>TRBV27
CASSFGTTNTGELFF
>TRBV28
CASSPGPGQGALGEKLFF
>TRBV19
CASSIGDGVGETQYF
>TRBV28
CASRSRGYEQYF
>TRBV7-2
CASSPSYEQYF
>TRBV5-1
CASSLAATPNTGELFF
>TRBV5-1
CASSLGPRDEQYF
>TRBV25-1
CASSDRGRGWDNEQFF
>TRBV12-3/TRBV12-4
CASSPRVEGTQYF